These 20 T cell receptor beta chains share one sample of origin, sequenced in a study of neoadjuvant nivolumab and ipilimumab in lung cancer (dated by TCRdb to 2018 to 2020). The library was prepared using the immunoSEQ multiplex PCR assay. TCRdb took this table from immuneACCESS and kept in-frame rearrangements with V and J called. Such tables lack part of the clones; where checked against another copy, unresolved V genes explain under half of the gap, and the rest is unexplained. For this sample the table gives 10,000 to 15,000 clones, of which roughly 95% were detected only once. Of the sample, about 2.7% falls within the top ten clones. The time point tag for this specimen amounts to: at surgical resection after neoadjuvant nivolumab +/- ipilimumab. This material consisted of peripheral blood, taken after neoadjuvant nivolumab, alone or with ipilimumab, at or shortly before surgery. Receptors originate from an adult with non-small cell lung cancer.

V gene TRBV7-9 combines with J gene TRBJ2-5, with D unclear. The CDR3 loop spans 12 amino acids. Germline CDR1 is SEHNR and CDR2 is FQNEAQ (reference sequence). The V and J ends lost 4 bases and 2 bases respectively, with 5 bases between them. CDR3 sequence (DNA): TGTGCCAGCAGCTGGAGTCAAGAGACCCAGTACTTC. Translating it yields CASSWSQETQYF.

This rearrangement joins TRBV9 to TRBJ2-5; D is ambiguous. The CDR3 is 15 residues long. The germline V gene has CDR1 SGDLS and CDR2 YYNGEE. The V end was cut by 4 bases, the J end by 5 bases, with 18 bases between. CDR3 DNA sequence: TGTGCCAGCAGCCCCAGTGGTAGGCACCTCGAGACCCAGTACTTC. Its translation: CASSPSGRHLETQYF. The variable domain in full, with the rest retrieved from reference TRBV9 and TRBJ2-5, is DSGVTQTPKHLITATGQRVTLRCSPRSGDLSVYWYQQSLDQGLQFLIQYYNGEERAKGNILERFSAQQFPDLHSELNLSSLELGDSALYFCASSPSGRHLETQYFGPGTRLLVL.

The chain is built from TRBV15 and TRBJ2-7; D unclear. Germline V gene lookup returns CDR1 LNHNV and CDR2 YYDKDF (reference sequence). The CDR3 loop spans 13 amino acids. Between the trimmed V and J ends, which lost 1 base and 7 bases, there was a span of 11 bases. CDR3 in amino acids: CATSRAVAEEQYF. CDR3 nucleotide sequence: TGTGCCACCAGCAGAGCCGTCGCCGAAGAGCAGTACTTC.

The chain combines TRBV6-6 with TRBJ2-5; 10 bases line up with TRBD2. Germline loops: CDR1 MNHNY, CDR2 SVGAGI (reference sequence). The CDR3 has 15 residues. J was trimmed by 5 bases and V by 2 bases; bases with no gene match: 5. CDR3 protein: CASSYVGLARETQYF. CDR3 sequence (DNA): TGTGCCAGCAGTTACGTGGGACTAGCGAGGGAGACCCAGTACTTC.

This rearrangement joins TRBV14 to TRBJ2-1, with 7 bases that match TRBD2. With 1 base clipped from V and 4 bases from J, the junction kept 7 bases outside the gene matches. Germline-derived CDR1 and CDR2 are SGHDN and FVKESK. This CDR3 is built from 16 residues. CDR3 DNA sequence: TGTGCCAGCAGCCAAGCCCTTGCTAGCGGTTACAATGAGCAGTTCTTC. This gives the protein CASSQALASGYNEQFF.

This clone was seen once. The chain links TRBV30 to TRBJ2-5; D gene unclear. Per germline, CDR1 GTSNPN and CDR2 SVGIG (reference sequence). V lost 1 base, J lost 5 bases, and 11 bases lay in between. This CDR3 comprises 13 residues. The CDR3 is CAWSGTPEETQYF. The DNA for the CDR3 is TGTGCCTGGAGTGGAACTCCGGAGGAGACCCAGTACTTC.

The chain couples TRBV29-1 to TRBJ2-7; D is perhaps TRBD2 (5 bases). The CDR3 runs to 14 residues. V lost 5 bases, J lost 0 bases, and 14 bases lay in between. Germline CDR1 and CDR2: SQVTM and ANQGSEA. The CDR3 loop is CSVIGPEGSYEQYF. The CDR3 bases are TGCAGCGTTATCGGCCCTGAGGGCTCCTACGAGCAGTACTTC.

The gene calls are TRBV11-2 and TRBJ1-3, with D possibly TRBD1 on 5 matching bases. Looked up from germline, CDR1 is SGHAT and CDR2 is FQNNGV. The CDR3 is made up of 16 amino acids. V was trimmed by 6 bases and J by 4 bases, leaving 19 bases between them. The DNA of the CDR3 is TGTGCCAGCAGTCCAGGCTCGGGATGGGGCGGAAACACCATATATTTT. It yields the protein CASSPGSGWGGNTIYF.

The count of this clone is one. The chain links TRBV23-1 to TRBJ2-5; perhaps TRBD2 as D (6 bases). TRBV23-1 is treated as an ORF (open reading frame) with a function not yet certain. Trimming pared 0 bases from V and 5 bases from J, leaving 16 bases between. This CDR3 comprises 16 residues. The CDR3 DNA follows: TGCGCCAGCAGTCAATCGTCGGCGGGGATGGGGGAGACCCAGTACTTC. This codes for CASSQSSAGMGETQYF.

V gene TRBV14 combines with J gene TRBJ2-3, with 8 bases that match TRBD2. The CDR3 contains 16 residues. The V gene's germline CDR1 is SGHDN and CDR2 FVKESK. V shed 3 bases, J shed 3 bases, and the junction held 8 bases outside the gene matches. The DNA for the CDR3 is TGTGCCAGCAGCCAGAGAGTTAGCGGGACGACAGATACGCAGTATTTT. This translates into CASSQRVSGTTDTQYF.

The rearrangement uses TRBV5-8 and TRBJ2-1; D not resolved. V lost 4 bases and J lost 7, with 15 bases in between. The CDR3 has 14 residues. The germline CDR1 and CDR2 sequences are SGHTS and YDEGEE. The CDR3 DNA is TGTGCCAGCAGCCTGGACCCCCACGGGAATGAGCAGTTCTTC. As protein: CASSLDPHGNEQFF.

CDR3 residues: CASSLDRGNTEAFF. The CDR3 DNA follows: TGTGCCAGCTCCCTGGATCGGGGGAACACTGAAGCTTTCTTT. J is TRBJ1-1 and V is TRBV18, with D unclear. V lost 6 bases to trimming and J lost 1 base, with 12 bases between them. This CDR3 has 14 residues. Germline V gene lookup returns CDR1 KGHSH and CDR2 LQKENI. Full variable domain (missing parts from reference TRBV18 and TRBJ1-1): NAGVMQNPRHLVRRRGQEARLRCSPMKGHSHVYWYRQLPEEGLKFMVYLQKENIIDESGMPKERFSAEFPKEGPSILRIQQVVRGDSAAYFCASSLDRGNTEAFFGQGTRLTVV.

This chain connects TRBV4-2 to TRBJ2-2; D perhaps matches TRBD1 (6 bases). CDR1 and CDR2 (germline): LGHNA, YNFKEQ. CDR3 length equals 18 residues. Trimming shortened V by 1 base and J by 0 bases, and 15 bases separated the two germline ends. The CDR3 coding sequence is TGTGCCAGCAGCCAAGGGATCGCCGGGACAACGAACACCGGGGAGCTGTTTTTT. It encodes CASSQGIAGTTNTGELFF.

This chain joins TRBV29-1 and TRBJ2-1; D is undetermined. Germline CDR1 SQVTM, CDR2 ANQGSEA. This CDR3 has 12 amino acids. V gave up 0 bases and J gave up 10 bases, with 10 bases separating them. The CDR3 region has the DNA TGCAGCGTTGAAGACAGACCACAGGAGCAGTTCTTC. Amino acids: CSVEDRPQEQFF.

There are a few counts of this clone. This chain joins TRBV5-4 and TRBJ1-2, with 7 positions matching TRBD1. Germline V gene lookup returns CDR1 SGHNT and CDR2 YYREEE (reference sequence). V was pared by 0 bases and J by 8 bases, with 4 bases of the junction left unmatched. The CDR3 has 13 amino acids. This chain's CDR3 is CASSLEQGGGYTF. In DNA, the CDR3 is TGTGCCAGCAGCTTGGAGCAGGGGGGGGGCTACACCTTC.

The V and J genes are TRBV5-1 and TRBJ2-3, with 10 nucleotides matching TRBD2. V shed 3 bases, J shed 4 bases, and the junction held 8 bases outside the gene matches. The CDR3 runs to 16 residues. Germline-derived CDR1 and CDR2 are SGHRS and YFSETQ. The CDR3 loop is CASSSKAGGLADTQYF. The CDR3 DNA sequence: TGCGCCAGCAGCTCCAAAGCGGGAGGGCTTGCAGATACGCAGTATTTT.

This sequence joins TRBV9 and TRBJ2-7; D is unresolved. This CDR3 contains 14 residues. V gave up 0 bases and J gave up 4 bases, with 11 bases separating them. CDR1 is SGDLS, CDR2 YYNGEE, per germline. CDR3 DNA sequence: TGTGCCAGCAGCGTAGATATTGGGCTTTACGAGCAGTACTTC. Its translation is CASSVDIGLYEQYF. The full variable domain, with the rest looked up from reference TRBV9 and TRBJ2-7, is DSGVTQTPKHLITATGQRVTLRCSPRSGDLSVYWYQQSLDQGLQFLIQYYNGEERAKGNILERFSAQQFPDLHSELNLSSLELGDSALYFCASSVDIGLYEQYFGPGTRLTVT.

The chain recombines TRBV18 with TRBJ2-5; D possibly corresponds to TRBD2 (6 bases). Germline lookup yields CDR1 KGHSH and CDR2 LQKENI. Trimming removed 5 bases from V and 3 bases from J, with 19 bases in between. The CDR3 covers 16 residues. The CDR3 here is CASSTTSGGTKETQYF. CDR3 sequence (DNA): TGTGCCAGCTCAACGACGTCCGGGGGTACTAAAGAGACCCAGTACTTC.

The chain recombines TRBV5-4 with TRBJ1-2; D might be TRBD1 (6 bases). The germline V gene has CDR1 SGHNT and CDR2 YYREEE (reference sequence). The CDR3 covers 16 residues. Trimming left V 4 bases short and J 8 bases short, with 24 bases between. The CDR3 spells CASSLPHLRGSGGYTF. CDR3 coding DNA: TGTGCCAGCAGCCTACCTCACCTCAGGGGTAGTGGGGGCTACACCTTC.

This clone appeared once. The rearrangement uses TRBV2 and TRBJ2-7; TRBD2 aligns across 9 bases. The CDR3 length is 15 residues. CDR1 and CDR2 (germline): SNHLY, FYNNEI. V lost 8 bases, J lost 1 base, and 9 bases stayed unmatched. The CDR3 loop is CASGGTSGPSYEQYF. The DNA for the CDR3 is TGTGCCAGCGGCGGTACTAGCGGGCCATCCTACGAGCAGTACTTC. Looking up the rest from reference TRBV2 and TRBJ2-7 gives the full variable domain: EPEVTQTPSHQVTQMGQEVILRCVPISNHLYFYWYRQILGQKVEFLVSFYNNEISEKSEIFDDQFSVERPDGSNFTLKIRSTKLEDSAMYFCASGGTSGPSYEQYFGPGTRLTVT.